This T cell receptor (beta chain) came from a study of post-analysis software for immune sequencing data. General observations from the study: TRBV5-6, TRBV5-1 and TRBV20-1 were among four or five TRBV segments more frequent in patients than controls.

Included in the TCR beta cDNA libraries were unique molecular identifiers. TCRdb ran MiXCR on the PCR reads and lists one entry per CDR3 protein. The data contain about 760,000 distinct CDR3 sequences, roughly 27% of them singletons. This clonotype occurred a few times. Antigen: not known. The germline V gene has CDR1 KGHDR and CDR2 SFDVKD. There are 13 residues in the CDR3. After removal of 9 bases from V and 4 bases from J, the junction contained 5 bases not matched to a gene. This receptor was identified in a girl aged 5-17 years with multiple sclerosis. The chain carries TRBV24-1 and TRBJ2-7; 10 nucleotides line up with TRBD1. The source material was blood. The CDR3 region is CATGDRGLYEQYF. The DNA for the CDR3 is TGTGCCACCGGCGACAGGGGGCTGTACGAGCAGTACTTC.